The table lists the clone carrying this T cell receptor beta chain with a few counts. The antigen remains undetermined. CDR3 length: 14 amino acids. Germline CDR1 reads SNHLY; CDR2 reads FYNNEI. Trimming left V 7 bases short and J 7 bases short, with 17 bases between. This entry comes from a study of T cell repertoires in cytomegalovirus infection. Study-wide context: Both a matching HLA type and CMV infection were indicated by public TCR beta signatures. Study results and limitations: In two of eight donors, the top clonotype was HLA-C-restricted CMV-specific. Pooled public TCR beta family frequency picked out CMV carriers with the relevant HLA.

TCRdb re-called the reads with MiXCR, one entry per CDR3 protein. The table lists hundreds of thousands of distinct CDR3 sequences, 22% of them singletons, with approximately 18% in the top ten. The receptor was derived from a human donor in good health (CMV status not recorded). Some clones in this sample may be carry-over from other donors' samples. The chain links TRBV2 to TRBJ1-5; D remains ambiguous. Sequenced sample: CD8+ T cells from PBMCs. Here the CDR3 DNA reads TGTGCCAGCATGGCCCCCGACGGGGTGCAGCCCCAGCATTTT. It encodes CASMAPDGVQPQHF.